The clone carrying this TCR beta chain was seen many times. This entry is derived from a study of identical twins. TCRdb re-analysed the 5' RACE reads in MiXCR, keeping a single row per CDR3 protein. The table lists 300,000 to 400,000 distinct CDR3 sequences, 7% to 9.5% of them singletons. The origin of this receptor is a woman aged 50 to 65 in good health. The sample was naive T cells sorted from blood.

The chain's CDR3 is CASSYYGTGDNSPLHF. In DNA, the CDR3 is TGTGCCAGCAGTTACTATGGGACAGGGGATAATTCACCCCTCCACTTT. This chain uses TRBV6-5 with TRBJ1-6, with 10 bases aligning to TRBD1. With V trimmed by 1 base and J by 5 bases, 2 bases remained unmatched. The CDR3 has 16 residues. Germline CDR1 and CDR2: MNHEY and SVGAGI.